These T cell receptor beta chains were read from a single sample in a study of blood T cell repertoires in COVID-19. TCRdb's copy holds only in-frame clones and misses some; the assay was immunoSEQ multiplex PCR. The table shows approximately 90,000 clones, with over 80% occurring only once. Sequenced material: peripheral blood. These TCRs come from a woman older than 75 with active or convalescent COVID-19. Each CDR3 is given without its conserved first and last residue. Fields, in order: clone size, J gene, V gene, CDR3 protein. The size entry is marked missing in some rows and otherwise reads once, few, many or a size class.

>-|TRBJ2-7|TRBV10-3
ATKLAGGEYEQY
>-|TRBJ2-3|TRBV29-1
SYQRGFTDTQY
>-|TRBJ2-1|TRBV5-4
ASSFSGAHNEQF
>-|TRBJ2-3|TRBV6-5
ASSYSDRGTDTQY
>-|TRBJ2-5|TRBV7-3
ASSLTSPWTSGGGGTQY
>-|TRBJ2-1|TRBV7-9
ASSLTLHQTPYNEQF
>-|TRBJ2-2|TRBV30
AWRDRGVGELF
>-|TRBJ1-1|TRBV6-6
ASRNRGPLEAF
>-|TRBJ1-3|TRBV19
ASMGTEPQKGWTIY
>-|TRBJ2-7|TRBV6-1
ASRERGIEQY
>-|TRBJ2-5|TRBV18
ASSPISAGQETQY
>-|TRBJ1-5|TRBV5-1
ASSPETGSHQPQH
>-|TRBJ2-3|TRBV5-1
ASSMGLAGAQLSPDTQY
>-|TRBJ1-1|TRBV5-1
ASSLQGTEAF
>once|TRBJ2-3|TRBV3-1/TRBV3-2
ASSQGLDTQY
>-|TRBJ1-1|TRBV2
ASIRGLMGTEAF
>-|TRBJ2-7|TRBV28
ASRTGTGAYEQY
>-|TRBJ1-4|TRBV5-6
ASSFRQGGSEKLF
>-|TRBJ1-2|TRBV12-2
ASRSARGSWYGYT
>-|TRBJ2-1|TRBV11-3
ASSFGQGNEQF
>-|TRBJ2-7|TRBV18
ASSPNSGGSGYEQY
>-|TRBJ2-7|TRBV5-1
ASSGAGAHYEQY
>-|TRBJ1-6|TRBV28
ASIRGSYNSPLH
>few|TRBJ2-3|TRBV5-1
ASSLGDRMTDTQY